This T cell receptor beta chain originates from a study of control samples from healthy donors and cancer patients. Here immunoSEQ multiplex PCR was the method, and the copy in TCRdb shows in-frame clones only, minus some. The sample contains under 450,000 clones, around nine tenths of which appear only once. CDR1 and CDR2 from the germline V gene are SGHTA and FQGTGA. The CDR3 spans 13 residues. V lost 0 bases, J lost 1 base, and 3 bases lay in between. The chain uses TRBV7-3 and TRBJ2-5; D is uncertain. The sample comprised PBMCs. The sequence came from a man aged 35 to 55 with head and neck cancer. The CDR3 region is CASSLTLQETQYF. CDR3 DNA: TGTGCCAGCAGCTTAACACTCCAAGAGACCCAGTACTTC. Looking up the rest from reference TRBV7-3 and TRBJ2-5 gives the full variable domain: GAGVSQTPSNKVTEKGKYVELRCDPISGHTALYWYRQSLGQGPEFLIYFQGTGAADDSGLPNDRFFAVRPEGSVSTLKIQRTERGDSAVYLCASSLTLQETQYFGPGTRLLVL.